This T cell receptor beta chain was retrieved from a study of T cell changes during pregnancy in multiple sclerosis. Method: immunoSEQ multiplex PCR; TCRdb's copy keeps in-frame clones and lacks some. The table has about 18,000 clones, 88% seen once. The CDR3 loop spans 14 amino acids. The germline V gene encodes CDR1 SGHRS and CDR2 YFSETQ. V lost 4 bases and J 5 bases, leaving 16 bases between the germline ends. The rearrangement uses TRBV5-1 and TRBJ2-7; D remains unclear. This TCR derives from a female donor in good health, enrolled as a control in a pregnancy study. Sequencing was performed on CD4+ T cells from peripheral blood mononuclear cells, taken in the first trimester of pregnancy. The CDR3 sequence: CASSPDSTYDEQYF. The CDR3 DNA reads TGCGCCAGCAGCCCCGACTCAACTTACGACGAGCAGTACTTC.